This T cell receptor (beta chain) appears in the sequencing data of a study of T cells in Graves' hyperthyroidism and ophthalmopathy. Amplification of TCR beta CDR3 regions used RNA as the template. With the HTBI primer set, the TCR CDR3 went through a first round of RT-PCR. TCRdb reprocessed the multiplex PCR reads via MiXCR and lists one record per CDR3 protein. This sample has over 650,000 distinct CDR3 sequences, with roughly 45% found just once. The CDR3 runs to 19 residues. V was pared by 6 bases and J by 0 bases, with 21 bases between. Germline V gene lookup returns CDR1 SNHLY and CDR2 FYNNEI. This receptor was obtained from an adult man with Graves' disease, either hyperthyroidism or ophthalmopathy (not recorded which). The gene calls are TRBV2 and TRBJ1-6; a possible D gene is TRBD1 (6 bases). Sequencing was carried out using peripheral blood or thyroid tissue (not recorded which). CDR3 loop: CASRNTGTTTPSYNSPLHF. Written as DNA, the CDR3 is TGTGCCAGCAGGAACACAGGGACAACCACCCCCTCCTATAATTCACCCCTCCACTTT.